This TCR beta chain was sequenced in a study of T-cell reconstitution after alpha-beta-depleted transplantation in children. The study's findings and limits: Some patients owed their high day-60 TCRbeta diversity to surviving recipient T cells and thymic progenitors. Several hundred graft clones that had expanded were reportedly the source of alpha-beta T cells about two months after transplant. Newly produced T cells mostly provided counts and TCRbeta diversity after one year, as hyperexpanded clones declined.

Preparation of the TCRbeta library involved a method that used unique molecular identifiers. Using its own MiXCR run on the PCR reads, TCRdb lists one record per CDR3 protein. Of hundreds of thousands of distinct CDR3 sequences listed, about an eighth were seen once; the top ten hold approximately 2.1%. V lost 4 bases and J lost 0; bases outside the gene matches: 9. This CDR3 has 17 residues. Germline lookup yields CDR1 LNHDA and CDR2 SQIVND (reference sequence). As to this clonotype: Its antigen is undetermined.

The TCR was taken from a male patient under 18 who had a stem cell transplant for acute myeloid leukemia, so the T cells may come from the graft donor. Here the sequenced sample was PBMCs, mostly from graft donor cells, taken 360 days after TCRalphabeta/CD19-depleted stem cell transplant. This chain joins TRBV19 and TRBJ2-7, with 10 bases identical to TRBD2. The CDR3 DNA is TGTGCCAGTAGTAAATCTAGCGGGAGCTTTTTCTCCTACGAGCAGTACTTC. The encoded protein is CASSKSSGSFFSYEQYF.